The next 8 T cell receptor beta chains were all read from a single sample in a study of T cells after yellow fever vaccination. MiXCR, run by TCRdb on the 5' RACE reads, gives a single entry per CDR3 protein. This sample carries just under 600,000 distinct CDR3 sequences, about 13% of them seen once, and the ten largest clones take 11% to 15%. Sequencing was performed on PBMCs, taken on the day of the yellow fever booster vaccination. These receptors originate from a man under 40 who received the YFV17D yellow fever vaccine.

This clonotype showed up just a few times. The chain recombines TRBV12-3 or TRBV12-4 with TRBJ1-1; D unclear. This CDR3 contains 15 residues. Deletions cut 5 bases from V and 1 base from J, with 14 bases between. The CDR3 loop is CASSPTYTSNTEAFF. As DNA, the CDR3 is TGTGCCAGCAGTCCGACCTATACGTCGAACACTGAAGCTTTCTTT.

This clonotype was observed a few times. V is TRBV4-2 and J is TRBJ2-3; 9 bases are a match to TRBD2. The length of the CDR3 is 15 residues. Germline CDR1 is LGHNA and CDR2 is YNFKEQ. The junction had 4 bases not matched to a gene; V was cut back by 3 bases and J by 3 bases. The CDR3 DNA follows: TGTGCCAGCAGCCATGCTAGCGGGATTACAGATACGCAGTATTTT. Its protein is CASSHASGITDTQYF.

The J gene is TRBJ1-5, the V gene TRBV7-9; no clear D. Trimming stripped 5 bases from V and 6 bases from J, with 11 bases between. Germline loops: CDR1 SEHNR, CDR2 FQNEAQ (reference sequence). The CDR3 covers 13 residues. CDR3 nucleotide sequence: TGTGCCAGCAGCGAAGAAGGGATTCAGCCCCAGCATTTT. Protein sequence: CASSEEGIQPQHF.

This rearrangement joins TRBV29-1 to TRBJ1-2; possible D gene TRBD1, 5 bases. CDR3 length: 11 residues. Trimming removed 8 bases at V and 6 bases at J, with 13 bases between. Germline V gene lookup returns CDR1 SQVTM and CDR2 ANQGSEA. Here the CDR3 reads CSSFLGDGYTF. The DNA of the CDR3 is TGCAGCTCATTCTTGGGGGATGGCTACACCTTC.

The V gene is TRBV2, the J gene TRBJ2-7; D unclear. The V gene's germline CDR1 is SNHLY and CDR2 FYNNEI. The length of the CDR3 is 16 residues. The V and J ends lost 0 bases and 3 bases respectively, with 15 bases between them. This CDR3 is CASSEAPPTYNYEQYF. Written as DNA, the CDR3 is TGTGCCAGCAGTGAAGCCCCGCCCACCTACAACTACGAGCAGTACTTC.

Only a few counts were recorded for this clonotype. CDR3 nucleotide sequence: TGCAGTGCACAGGGACTAGCGGGAGCGGCAGATACGCAGTATTTT. Amino acids: CSAQGLAGAADTQYF. This chain joins TRBV20-1 and TRBJ2-3, with 14 bases that match TRBD2. After removal of 6 bases from V and 4 bases from J, the junction contained 6 bases not matched to a gene. The CDR3 extends over 15 amino acids. Germline V lookup: CDR1 DFQATT, CDR2 SNEGSKA (reference sequence).

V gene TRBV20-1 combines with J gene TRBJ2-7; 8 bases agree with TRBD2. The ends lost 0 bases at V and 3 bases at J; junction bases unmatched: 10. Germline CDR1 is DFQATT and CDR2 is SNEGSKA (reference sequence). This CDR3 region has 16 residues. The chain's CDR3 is CSARDVVASGGYEQYF. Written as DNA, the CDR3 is TGCAGTGCTAGAGATGTGGTAGCGAGCGGGGGCTACGAGCAGTACTTC.

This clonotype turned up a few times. Written as DNA, the CDR3 is TGCAGTGCCCCGAAGAGGCCTTTAGGGCAGTACTTC. Amino acid sequence: CSAPKRPLGQYF. The gene calls are TRBV20-1 and TRBJ2-7; D not certain. Germline loops: CDR1 DFQATT, CDR2 SNEGSKA (reference sequence). This CDR3 is built from 12 residues. V gave up 6 bases and J gave up 9 bases, with 18 bases separating them.